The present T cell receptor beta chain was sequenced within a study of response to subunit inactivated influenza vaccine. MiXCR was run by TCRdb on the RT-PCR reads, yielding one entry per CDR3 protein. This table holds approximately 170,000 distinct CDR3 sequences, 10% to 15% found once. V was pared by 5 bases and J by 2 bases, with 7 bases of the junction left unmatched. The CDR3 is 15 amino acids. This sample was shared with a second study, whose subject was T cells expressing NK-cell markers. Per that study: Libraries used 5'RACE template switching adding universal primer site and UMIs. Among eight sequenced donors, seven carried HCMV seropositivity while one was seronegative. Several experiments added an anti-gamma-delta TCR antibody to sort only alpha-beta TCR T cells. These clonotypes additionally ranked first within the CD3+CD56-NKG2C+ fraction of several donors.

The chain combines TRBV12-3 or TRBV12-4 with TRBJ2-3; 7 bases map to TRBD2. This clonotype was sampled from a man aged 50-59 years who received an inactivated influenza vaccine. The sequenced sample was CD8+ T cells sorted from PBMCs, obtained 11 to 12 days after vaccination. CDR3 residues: CASSPPGGNTDTQYF. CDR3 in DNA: TGTGCCAGCAGTCCCCCGGGGGGAAACACAGATACGCAGTATTTT.